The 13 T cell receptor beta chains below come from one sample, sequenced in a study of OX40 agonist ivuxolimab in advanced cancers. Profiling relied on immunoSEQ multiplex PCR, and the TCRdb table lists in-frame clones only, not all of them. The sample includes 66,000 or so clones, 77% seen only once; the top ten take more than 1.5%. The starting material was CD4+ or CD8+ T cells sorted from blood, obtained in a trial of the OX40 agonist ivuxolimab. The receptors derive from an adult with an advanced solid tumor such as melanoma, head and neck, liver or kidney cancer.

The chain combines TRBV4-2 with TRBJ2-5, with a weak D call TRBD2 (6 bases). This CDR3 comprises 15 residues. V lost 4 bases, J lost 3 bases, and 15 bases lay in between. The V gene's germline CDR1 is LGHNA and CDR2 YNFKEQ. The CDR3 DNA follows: TGTGCCAGCAGCCTTCAAGGAGGGAGGAAAGAGACCCAGTACTTC. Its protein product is CASSLQGGRKETQYF.

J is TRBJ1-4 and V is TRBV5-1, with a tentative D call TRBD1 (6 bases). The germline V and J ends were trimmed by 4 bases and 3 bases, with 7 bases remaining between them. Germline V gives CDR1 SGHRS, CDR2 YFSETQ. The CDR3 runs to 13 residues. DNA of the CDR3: TGCGCCAGCAGCCCAGGGGCTAATGAAAAACTGTTTTTT. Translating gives CASSPGANEKLFF.

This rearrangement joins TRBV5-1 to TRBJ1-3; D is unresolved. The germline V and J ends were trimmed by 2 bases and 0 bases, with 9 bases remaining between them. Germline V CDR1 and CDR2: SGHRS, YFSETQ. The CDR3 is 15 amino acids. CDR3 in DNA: TGCGCCAGCAGCTTAAACCAAAACTCTGGAAACACCATATATTTT. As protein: CASSLNQNSGNTIYF.

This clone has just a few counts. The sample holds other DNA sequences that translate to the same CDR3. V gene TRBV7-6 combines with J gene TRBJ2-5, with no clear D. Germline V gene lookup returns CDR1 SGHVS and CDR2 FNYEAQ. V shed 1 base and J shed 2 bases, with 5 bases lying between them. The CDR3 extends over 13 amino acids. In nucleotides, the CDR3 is TGTGCCAGCAGCTTAGGTAGACAAGAGACCCAGTACTTC. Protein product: CASSLGRQETQYF.

The CDR3 DNA reads as TGTGCCATCAGTGGGAATAAGGGGGAGGACTATGGCTACACCTTC. It encodes CAISGNKGEDYGYTF. The chain recombines TRBV10-3 with TRBJ1-2, with D perhaps matching TRBD1 (6 bases). From germline, CDR1 is ENHRY and CDR2 SYGVKD. The germline V and J ends were trimmed by 4 bases and 3 bases, with 15 bases remaining between them. The CDR3 totals 15 residues.

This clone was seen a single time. CDR3 DNA: TGTGCCTCCCGGACAGGACAGCAGCAGTTCTTC. Its protein product is CASRTGQQQFF. The J gene is TRBJ2-1, the V gene TRBV19; 7 nucleotides agree with TRBD1. This CDR3 has 11 amino acids. The V gene end was trimmed by 11 bases and the J gene end by 11 bases; junction bases not matched to a gene: 9. Germline V CDR1 and CDR2: LNHDA, SQIVND (reference sequence).

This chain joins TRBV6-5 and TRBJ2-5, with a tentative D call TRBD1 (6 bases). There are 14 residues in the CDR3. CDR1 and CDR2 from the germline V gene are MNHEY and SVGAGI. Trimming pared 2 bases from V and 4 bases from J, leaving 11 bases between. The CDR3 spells CASSYQGWGETQYF. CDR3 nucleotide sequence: TGTGCCAGCAGTTACCAGGGGTGGGGAGAGACCCAGTACTTC.

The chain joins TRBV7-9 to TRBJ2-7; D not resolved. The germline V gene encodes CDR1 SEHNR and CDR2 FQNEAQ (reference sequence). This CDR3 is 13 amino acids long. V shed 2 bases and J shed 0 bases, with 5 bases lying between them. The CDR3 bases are TGTGCCAGCAGCTTACCCAGCTCCTACGAGCAGTACTTC. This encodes CASSLPSSYEQYF.

The CDR3 spells CASIEAEGNTEAFF. The DNA for the CDR3 is TGTGCCAGCATAGAGGCCGAGGGGAACACTGAAGCTTTCTTT. V and J are TRBV7-9 and TRBJ1-1; D unclear. The CDR3 spans 14 residues. The germline V and J ends were trimmed by 7 bases and 1 base, with 13 bases remaining between them. Germline CDR1 is SEHNR and CDR2 is FQNEAQ (reference sequence).

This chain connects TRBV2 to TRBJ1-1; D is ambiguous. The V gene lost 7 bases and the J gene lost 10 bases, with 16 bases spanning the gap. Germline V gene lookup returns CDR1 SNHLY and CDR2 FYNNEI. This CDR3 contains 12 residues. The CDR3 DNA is TGTGCCAGCATTCTTCAGCTAACGGGAGCTTTCTTT. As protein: CASILQLTGAFF.

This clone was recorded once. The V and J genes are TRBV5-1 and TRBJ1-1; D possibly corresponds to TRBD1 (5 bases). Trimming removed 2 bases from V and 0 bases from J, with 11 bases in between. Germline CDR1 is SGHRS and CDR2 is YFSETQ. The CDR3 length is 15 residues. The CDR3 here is CASSFGQGLNTEAFF. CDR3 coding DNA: TGCGCCAGCAGCTTTGGGCAGGGATTGAACACTGAAGCTTTCTTT.

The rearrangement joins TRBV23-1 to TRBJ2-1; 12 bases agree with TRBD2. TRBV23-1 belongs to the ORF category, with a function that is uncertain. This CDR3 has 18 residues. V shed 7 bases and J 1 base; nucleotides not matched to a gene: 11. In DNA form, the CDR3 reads TGCGCCAGCATCACACTTGGGACTAGCGGGCCTTCCTACAATGAGCAGTTCTTC. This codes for CASITLGTSGPSYNEQFF.

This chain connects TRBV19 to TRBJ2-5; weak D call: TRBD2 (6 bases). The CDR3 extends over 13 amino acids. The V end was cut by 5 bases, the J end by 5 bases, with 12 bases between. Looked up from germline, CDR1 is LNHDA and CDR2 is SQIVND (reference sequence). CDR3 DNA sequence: TGTGCCAGTAGTGCCGGAGGGTGGGAGACCCAGTACTTC. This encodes CASSAGGWETQYF.